The next 21 T cell receptor beta chains were all read from a single sample in a study of blood T cells in healthy people across ages. Using a J-beta primer mix together with a sample-barcoded 5' primer, a second PCR was run for roughly 7 to 12 cycles. TCRdb reprocessed the 5' RACE reads via MiXCR and lists one record per CDR3 protein. This sample has about 730,000 distinct CDR3 sequences; approximately 43% occur once, and the top ten carry 20% to 25%. Sequencing was performed on blood. The receptors derive from a woman aged 60-70 years in good health.

The V gene is TRBV5-1, the J gene TRBJ2-3; 7 bases are shared with TRBD1. CDR3 length: 16 amino acids. CDR1 is SGHRS, CDR2 YFSETQ, per germline. After removal of 4 bases from V and 3 bases from J, the junction contained 11 bases not matched to a gene. CDR3 nucleotides: TGCGCCAGCAGCCCCTCCACAGGGGATGTGACAGATACGCAGTATTTT. Its protein is CASSPSTGDVTDTQYF. Combining the CDR3 with reference TRBV5-1 and TRBJ2-3 gives the whole variable domain KAGVTQTPRYLIKTRGQQVTLSCSPISGHRSVSWYQQTPGQGLQFLFEYFSETQRNKGNFPGRFSGRQFSNSRSEMNVSTLELGDSALYLCASSPSTGDVTDTQYFGPGTRLTVL.

Here the CDR3 DNA reads TGTGCCAGCAGCGTAGGAACGGTTGCTAATGAAAAACTGTTTTTT. Its translation is CASSVGTVANEKLFF. V usage is TRBV9 and J usage is TRBJ1-4; D gene uncertain. The CDR3 consists of 15 residues. Trimming removed 0 bases from V and 3 bases from J, with 9 bases in between. Germline values: CDR1 SGDLS, CDR2 YYNGEE.

V gene TRBV9 combines with J gene TRBJ1-2; 7 bases are a match to TRBD1. This CDR3 comprises 14 residues. Germline values: CDR1 SGDLS, CDR2 YYNGEE. The V and J ends lost 6 bases and 2 bases, in that order; junction bases with no gene match: 7. CDR3 region: CASTRTGENYGYTF. The CDR3 DNA reads as TGTGCCAGCACCCGAACAGGGGAGAACTATGGCTACACCTTC.

The CDR3 spells CASSLQTGGETDTQYF. The DNA for the CDR3 is TGCGCCAGCAGCTTACAAACCGGGGGAGAAACAGATACGCAGTATTTT. The chain couples TRBV5-1 to TRBJ2-3; D perhaps matches TRBD2 (6 bases). This CDR3 contains 16 residues. Germline lookup yields CDR1 SGHRS and CDR2 YFSETQ. With 2 bases removed from V and 3 bases from J, the gap between germline ends came to 16 bases. Supplemented by reference TRBV5-1 and TRBJ2-3, the full variable domain reads KAGVTQTPRYLIKTRGQQVTLSCSPISGHRSVSWYQQTPGQGLQFLFEYFSETQRNKGNFPGRFSGRQFSNSRSEMNVSTLELGDSALYLCASSLQTGGETDTQYFGPGTRLTVL.

The chain uses TRBV6-5 and TRBJ2-3; D remains unclear. Germline-derived CDR1 and CDR2 are MNHEY and SVGAGI. This CDR3 region has 14 residues. Trimming removed 2 bases at V and 8 bases at J, with 14 bases between. The CDR3 protein is CASSYEPHATTQYF. CDR3 sequence (DNA): TGTGCCAGCAGTTACGAACCCCATGCAACTACGCAGTATTTT.

The chain joins TRBV27 to TRBJ1-1, with D uncertain. This CDR3 contains 13 residues. Trimming left V 3 bases short and J 4 bases short, with 9 bases between. Germline CDR1 and CDR2: MNHEY and SMNVEV (reference sequence). DNA for the CDR3: TGTGCCAGCAGTTTTAGTCTCTCCACTGAAGCTTTCTTT. It is translated as CASSFSLSTEAFF.

The genes are TRBV6-5 and TRBJ2-7; TRBD1 aligns across 7 bases. Germline values: CDR1 MNHEY, CDR2 SVGAGI. Losses at the gene ends were 4 bases for V and 5 bases for J; bases not matched to a gene: 8. The length of the CDR3 is 14 residues. CDR3 nucleotides: TGTGCCAGCAGTTCCGACGGGACAGATGACGAGCAGTACTTC. Its protein is CASSSDGTDDEQYF.

The chain uses TRBV20-1 and TRBJ2-3, with D hard to call. V lost 4 bases and J 5 bases, leaving 10 bases between the germline ends. Germline lookup yields CDR1 DFQATT and CDR2 SNEGSKA (reference sequence). CDR3 length: 12 amino acids. CDR3 nucleotides: TGCAGTGCTACCATACCGGGAGATACGCAGTATTTT. Its translation: CSATIPGDTQYF.

This chain uses TRBV7-2 with TRBJ2-1; D gene uncertain. CDR1 is SGHTA, CDR2 FQGNSA, per germline. V was clipped by 6 bases and J by 5 bases, with 8 bases between them. This CDR3 is built from 12 residues. The CDR3 protein is CASRQWHNEQFF. CDR3 DNA sequence: TGTGCCAGCAGGCAATGGCACAATGAGCAGTTCTTC. The whole variable domain, filled in from reference TRBV7-2 and TRBJ2-1, reads GAGVSQSPSNKVTEKGKDVELRCDPISGHTALYWYRQSLGQGLEFLIYFQGNSAPDKSGLPSDRFSAERTGGSVSTLTIQRTQQEDSAVYLCASRQWHNEQFFGPGTRLTVL.

This chain connects TRBV13 to TRBJ2-7; the D gene is possibly TRBD2 (7 bases). The J call is uncertain, as TRBJ2-5 better fits the DNA end. This CDR3 has 16 amino acids. CDR1 and CDR2 (germline): PRHDT, FYEKMQ (reference sequence). In DNA, the CDR3 is TGTGCCAGCAGCTGGGGGGGCAGTAAGGCTCGAGAGACCCAGTACTTC. It is translated as CASSWGGSKARETQYF.

This clonotype appeared a few times. The chain has TRBV28 and TRBJ2-5, with TRBD2 identical over 11 bases. Germline values: CDR1 MDHEN, CDR2 SYDVKM. The CDR3 is 20 residues long. V lost 6 bases to trimming and J lost 2 bases; unmatched junction nucleotides: 20. The CDR3 reads CASSRPSTSGSSFEQETQYF. As DNA, the CDR3 is TGTGCCAGCAGCCGACCCTCAACTAGCGGGAGTTCATTCGAGCAAGAGACCCAGTACTTC.

The chain's CDR3 is CASSRTIRSTDTQYF. In nucleotides, the CDR3 is TGTGCCAGCAGCCGGACTATTCGGAGCACAGATACGCAGTATTTT. V usage is TRBV3-1 and J usage is TRBJ2-3; TRBD2 might be the D (6 bases). CDR3 length equals 15 residues. Germline V gene lookup returns CDR1 LGHDT and CDR2 YNNKEL (reference sequence). V was shortened by 4 bases and J by 0 bases, with 11 bases between the two germline ends.

V and J are TRBV27 and TRBJ2-5; the D call may be TRBD1 or TRBD2 (5 bases each). Germline V gene sequence: CDR1 MNHEY, CDR2 SMNVEV (reference sequence). CDR3 length: 15 residues. The ends were cut back, 5 bases at V and 11 bases at J, with 24 bases in the middle. CDR3 in amino acids: CASSQIYGGNNEQYF. CDR3 nucleotide sequence: TGTGCCAGCAGTCAGATTTATGGGGGAAACAATGAGCAGTACTTC.

This chain links TRBV7-2 with TRBJ2-3, with D perhaps TRBD1 (7 bases). Germline V lookup: CDR1 SGHTA, CDR2 FQGNSA. Deletions cut 8 bases from V and 1 base from J, with 22 bases between. This CDR3 contains 17 residues. The CDR3 protein is CASGRKGAGTGTDTQYF. The CDR3 region has the DNA TGTGCCAGCGGCAGAAAGGGGGCCGGGACTGGCACAGATACGCAGTATTTT.

The chain recombines TRBV20-1 with TRBJ2-7; 7 positions agree with TRBD1. The CDR3 runs 15 residues. V shed 0 bases and J 3 bases; nucleotides not matched to a gene: 8. Germline lookup yields CDR1 DFQATT and CDR2 SNEGSKA (reference sequence). The DNA for the CDR3 is TGCAGTGCTAGAGATCCCGGGACAGAGGACTACGAGCAGTACTTC. Translated, it gives CSARDPGTEDYEQYF.

This clonotype was observed many times. The chain employs TRBV4-2 and TRBJ2-7; D is perhaps TRBD1 (6 bases). This CDR3 has 16 amino acids. V was shortened by 2 bases and J by 2 bases, with 16 bases between the two germline ends. Germline CDR1 LGHNA, CDR2 YNFKEQ. This chain's CDR3 is CASSQNTGTRAYEQYF. The CDR3 DNA reads TGTGCCAGCAGCCAAAACACCGGGACACGAGCCTACGAGCAGTACTTC.

V usage is TRBV7-2 and J usage is TRBJ2-3; 7 nucleotides align to TRBD2. Germline CDR1 reads SGHTA; CDR2 reads FQGNSA. This CDR3 contains 16 residues. The junction had 12 bases not matched to a gene; V was cut back by 4 bases and J by 5 bases. CDR3 nucleotide sequence: TGTGCCAGCAGCTCCCCCGGCGGGGGATTTGTAGATACGCAGTATTTT. Encoded protein: CASSSPGGGFVDTQYF.

This clonotype has only a few counts. This sequence joins TRBV20-1 and TRBJ2-4; D remains ambiguous. Trimming left V 3 bases short and J 2 bases short, with 11 bases between. The germline gives CDR1 DFQATT, CDR2 SNEGSKA (reference sequence). The CDR3 loop spans 14 amino acids. In DNA, the CDR3 is TGCAGTGCTAGTAACGTTCGTTCCAAAAACATTCAGTACTTC. This encodes CSASNVRSKNIQYF.

The V gene is TRBV7-9, the J gene TRBJ1-5, with D possibly TRBD1 on 5 matching bases. Trimming cost V 5 bases and J 2 bases, with 19 bases left between them. Per the germline V gene, CDR1 is SEHNR and CDR2 is FQNEAQ (reference sequence). This CDR3 spans 17 amino acids. This chain's CDR3 is CASSRDRIGSGNQPQHF. The CDR3 DNA follows: TGTGCCAGCAGCCGGGACCGCATCGGATCGGGCAATCAGCCCCAGCATTTT.

This clonotype occurred once. The junction departs from germline at one end; a sequencing error may be responsible. The chain combines TRBV3-1 with TRBJ1-4; D is unclear. Germline V CDR1 and CDR2: LGHDT, YNNKEL (reference sequence). This CDR3 has 14 residues. CDR3 nucleotides: TGTGCCAGCAGCCAAGATTTCGTCGGGGAAATACTGTTTTTT. This gives the protein CASSQDFVGEILFF.

The chain links TRBV4-1 to TRBJ2-4; 9 nucleotides align to TRBD2. Germline trimming cut 0 bases from V and 5 bases from J; bases unmatched to any gene: 11. From germline, CDR1 is MGHRA and CDR2 YSYEKL. The CDR3 contains 18 residues. The CDR3 region has the DNA TGCGCCAGCAGCCAAGAGATTGTCGCGGCGGGGGGGGAAAACATTCAGTACTTC. It codes for CASSQEIVAAGGENIQYF.